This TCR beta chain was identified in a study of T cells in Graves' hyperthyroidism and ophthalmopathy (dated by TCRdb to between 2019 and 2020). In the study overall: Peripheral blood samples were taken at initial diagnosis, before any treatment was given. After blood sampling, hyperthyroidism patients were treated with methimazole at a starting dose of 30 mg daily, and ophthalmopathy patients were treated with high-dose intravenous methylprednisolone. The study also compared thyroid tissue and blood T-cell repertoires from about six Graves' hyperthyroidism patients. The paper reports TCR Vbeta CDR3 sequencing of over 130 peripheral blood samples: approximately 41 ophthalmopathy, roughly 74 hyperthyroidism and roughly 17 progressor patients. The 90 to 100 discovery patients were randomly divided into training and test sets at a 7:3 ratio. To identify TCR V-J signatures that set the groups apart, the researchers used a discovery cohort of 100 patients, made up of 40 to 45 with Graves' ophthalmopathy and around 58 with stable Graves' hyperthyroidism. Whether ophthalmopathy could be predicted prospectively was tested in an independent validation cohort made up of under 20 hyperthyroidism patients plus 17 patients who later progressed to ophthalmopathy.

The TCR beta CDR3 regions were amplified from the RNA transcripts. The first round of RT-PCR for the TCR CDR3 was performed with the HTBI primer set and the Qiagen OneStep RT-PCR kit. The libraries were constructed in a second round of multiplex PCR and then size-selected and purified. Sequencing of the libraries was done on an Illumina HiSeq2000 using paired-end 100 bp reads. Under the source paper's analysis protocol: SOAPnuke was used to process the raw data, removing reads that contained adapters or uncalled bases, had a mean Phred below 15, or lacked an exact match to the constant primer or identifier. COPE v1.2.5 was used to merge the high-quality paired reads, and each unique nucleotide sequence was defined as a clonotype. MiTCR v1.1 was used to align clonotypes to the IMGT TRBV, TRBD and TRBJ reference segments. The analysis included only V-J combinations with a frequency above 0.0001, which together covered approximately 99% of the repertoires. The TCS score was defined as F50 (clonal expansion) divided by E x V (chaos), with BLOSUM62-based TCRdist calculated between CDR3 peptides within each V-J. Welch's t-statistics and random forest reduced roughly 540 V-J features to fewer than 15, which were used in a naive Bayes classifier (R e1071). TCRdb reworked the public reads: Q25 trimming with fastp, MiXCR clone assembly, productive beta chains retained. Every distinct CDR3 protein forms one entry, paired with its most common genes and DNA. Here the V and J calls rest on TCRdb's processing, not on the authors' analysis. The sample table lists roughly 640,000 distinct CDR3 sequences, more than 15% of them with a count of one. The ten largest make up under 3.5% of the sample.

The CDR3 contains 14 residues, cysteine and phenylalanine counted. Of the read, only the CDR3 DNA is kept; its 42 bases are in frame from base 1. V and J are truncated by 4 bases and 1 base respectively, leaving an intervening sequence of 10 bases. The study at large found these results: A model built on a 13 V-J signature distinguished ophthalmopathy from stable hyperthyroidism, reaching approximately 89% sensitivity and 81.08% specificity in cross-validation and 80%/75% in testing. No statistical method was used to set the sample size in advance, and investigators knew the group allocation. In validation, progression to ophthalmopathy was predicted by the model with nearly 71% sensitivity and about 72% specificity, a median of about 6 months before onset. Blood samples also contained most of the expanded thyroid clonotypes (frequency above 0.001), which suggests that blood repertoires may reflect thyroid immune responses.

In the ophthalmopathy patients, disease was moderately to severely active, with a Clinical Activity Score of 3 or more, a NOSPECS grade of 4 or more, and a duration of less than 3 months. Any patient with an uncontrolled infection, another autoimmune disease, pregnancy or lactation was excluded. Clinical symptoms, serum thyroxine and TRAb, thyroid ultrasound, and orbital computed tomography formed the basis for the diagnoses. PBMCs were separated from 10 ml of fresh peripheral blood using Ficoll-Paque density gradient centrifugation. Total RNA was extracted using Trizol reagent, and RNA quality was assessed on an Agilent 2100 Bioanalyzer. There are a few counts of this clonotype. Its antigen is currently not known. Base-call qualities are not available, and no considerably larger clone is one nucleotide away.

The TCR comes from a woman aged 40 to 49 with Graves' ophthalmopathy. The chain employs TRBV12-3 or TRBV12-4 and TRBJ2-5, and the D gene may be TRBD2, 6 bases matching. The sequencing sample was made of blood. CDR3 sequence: CASSSSSAQETQYF. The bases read TGTGCCAGCAGTTCTTCTAGCGCCCAAGAGACCCAGTACTTC.